These 14 T cell receptor beta chains were all obtained from the same sample, sequenced in a study of Graves' ophthalmopathy and Graves' hyperthyroidism. RNA transcripts were the template, and TCR beta CDR3 regions were amplified from them. An initial RT-PCR round employing HTBI primers preceded a second-round multiplex PCR. TCRdb fed the multiplex PCR reads into MiXCR, producing one record per CDR3 protein. Of 260,000 or so distinct CDR3 sequences in the sample, around 45% were seen once. The specimen sequenced was peripheral blood. These receptors originate from an adult man with Graves' ophthalmopathy.

This rearrangement joins TRBV24-1 to TRBJ2-7; D perhaps matches TRBD1 (5 bases). Trimming took 5 bases from V and 9 from J, leaving 13 bases between them. Germline CDR1 is KGHDR and CDR2 is SFDVKD. This CDR3 contains 12 residues. The CDR3 region has the DNA TGTGCCACCAGTGCTGGGGCTACCGTGCAGTACTTC. Translated: CATSAGATVQYF.

The chain carries TRBV20-1 and TRBJ2-7, with D hard to call. The CDR3 runs 13 residues. V lost 3 bases and J 6 bases, leaving 15 bases between the germline ends. CDR1 and CDR2 (germline): DFQATT, SNEGSKA (reference sequence). The CDR3 bases are TGCAGTGCTAGTCGAGTACTGGGTGGCGAGCAGTACTTC. Translated, it gives CSASRVLGGEQYF.

CDR3 protein: CASSYQGADTEAFF. The CDR3 DNA follows: TGCGCCAGCAGCTACCAGGGGGCCGACACTGAAGCTTTCTTT. This sequence joins TRBV5-1 and TRBJ1-1; 8 bases fit TRBD1. This CDR3 has 14 residues. The trim removed 3 bases at V and 3 bases at J, leaving 4 bases unmatched. Germline CDR1 and CDR2: SGHRS and YFSETQ.

The chain's CDR3 is CASSADRPNTEAFF. The CDR3 DNA sequence: TGTGCCAGCAGCGCGGACAGACCGAACACTGAAGCTTTCTTT. This chain joins TRBV5-8 and TRBJ1-1; the D gene is possibly TRBD1 (6 bases). CDR3 length: 14 amino acids. Germline V gene sequence: CDR1 SGHTS, CDR2 YDEGEE. V gave up 4 bases and J gave up 1 base, with 11 bases separating them.

This clonotype has ten or more counts. The gene calls are TRBV10-3 and TRBJ2-7; TRBD2 agrees at 7 bases. The J segment lost 5 bases and the V segment lost 4 bases, leaving 2 bases of the junction unmatched. Germline CDR1 reads ENHRY; CDR2 reads SYGVKD. CDR3 size: 12 residues. CDR3 sequence (DNA): TGTGCCATCAGTGGGCGGGAGAACGAGCAGTACTTC. Amino acid sequence: CAISGRENEQYF.

This clonotype was detected only a few times. This sequence joins TRBV25-1 and TRBJ1-2; 7 nucleotides line up with TRBD1. With 4 bases clipped from V and 1 base from J, the junction kept 3 bases outside the gene matches. The germline V gene has CDR1 MGHDK and CDR2 SYGVNS. This CDR3 region has 14 residues. CDR3 amino acids: CASSGTGVNYGYTF. Here the CDR3 DNA reads TGTGCCAGCAGTGGAACAGGGGTTAACTATGGCTACACCTTC.

This clonotype was seen more than once but under ten times. The chain joins TRBV29-1 to TRBJ1-1, with D perhaps TRBD1 (5 bases). CDR1 SQVTM and CDR2 ANQGSEA come from the germline V gene. The V and J ends lost 1 base and 4 bases respectively, with 13 bases between them. CDR3 length equals 14 residues. The CDR3 loop reads CSVEAEGRGTEAFF. The CDR3 coding sequence is TGCAGCGTTGAAGCTGAGGGTAGGGGCACTGAAGCTTTCTTT.

This clonotype was counted at least ten times. This sequence joins TRBV7-8 and TRBJ1-5, with no clear D. The CDR3 is 13 residues long. Germline V gene sequence: CDR1 SGHVS, CDR2 FQNEAQ. Trimming shortened V by 3 bases and J by 5 bases, and 8 bases separated the two germline ends. CDR3 nucleotide sequence: TGTGCCAGCAGCTTTAAGGAGGATCAGCCCCAGCATTTT. Translation gives CASSFKEDQPQHF.

The genes are TRBV29-1 and TRBJ1-1, with a weak D call TRBD1 (6 bases). V was trimmed by 1 base and J by 7 bases, leaving 16 bases between them. The CDR3 has 14 amino acids. Germline V gene lookup returns CDR1 SQVTM and CDR2 ANQGSEA. The CDR3 reads CSVEGGTPYNEAFF. In DNA, the CDR3 is TGCAGCGTTGAAGGTGGGACACCCTACAATGAAGCTTTCTTT.

This clonotype was observed many times. The rearrangement joins TRBV13 to TRBJ2-2; D perhaps matches TRBD1 (5 bases). From germline, CDR1 is PRHDT and CDR2 FYEKMQ (reference sequence). Trimming took 0 bases from V and 3 from J, leaving 5 bases between them. The CDR3 has 14 amino acids. Here the CDR3 DNA reads TGTGCCAGCAGCTTAGGACAGGACACCGGGGAGCTGTTTTTT. Its translation is CASSLGQDTGELFF.

This chain uses TRBV7-3 with TRBJ2-5; perhaps TRBD1 as D (6 bases). The germline CDR1 and CDR2 sequences are SGHTA and FQGTGA. V lost 5 bases to trimming and J lost 9 bases, with 25 bases between them. This CDR3 region has 16 residues. For the CDR3, the DNA is TGTGCCAGCAGCCCCCCCCGGACAGATAGACAAGTGTCCCAGTACTTC. It is translated as CASSPPRTDRQVSQYF.

The V gene is TRBV7-9, the J gene TRBJ2-2; D possibly matches TRBD1 or TRBD2 (6 bases each). CDR3 length: 16 residues. V shed 4 bases and J shed 6 bases, with 18 bases lying between them. Germline V gives CDR1 SEHNR, CDR2 FQNEAQ (reference sequence). The CDR3 nucleotides read TGTGCCAGCAGCTCTACGTGGGGGGCTCTAGCCGGGGAGCTGTTTTTT. Its translation: CASSSTWGALAGELFF.

The gene calls are TRBV29-1 and TRBJ2-7; unclear D gene. CDR3 size: 12 residues. V gave up 8 bases and J gave up 2 bases, with 13 bases separating them. CDR1 SQVTM and CDR2 ANQGSEA come from the germline V gene. The CDR3 reads CSLGNSAYEQYF. CDR3 nucleotides: TGCAGCTTAGGGAACTCAGCCTACGAGCAGTACTTC.

This clonotype was recorded a few times. This chain uses TRBV14 with TRBJ2-7, with D uncertain. This CDR3 comprises 14 residues. From germline, CDR1 is SGHDN and CDR2 FVKESK. V lost 3 bases, J lost 4 bases, and 13 bases lay in between. The CDR3 nucleotides read TGTGCCAGCAGCCACGGAAACGGCCGATACGAGCAGTACTTC. Translated, it gives CASSHGNGRYEQYF.